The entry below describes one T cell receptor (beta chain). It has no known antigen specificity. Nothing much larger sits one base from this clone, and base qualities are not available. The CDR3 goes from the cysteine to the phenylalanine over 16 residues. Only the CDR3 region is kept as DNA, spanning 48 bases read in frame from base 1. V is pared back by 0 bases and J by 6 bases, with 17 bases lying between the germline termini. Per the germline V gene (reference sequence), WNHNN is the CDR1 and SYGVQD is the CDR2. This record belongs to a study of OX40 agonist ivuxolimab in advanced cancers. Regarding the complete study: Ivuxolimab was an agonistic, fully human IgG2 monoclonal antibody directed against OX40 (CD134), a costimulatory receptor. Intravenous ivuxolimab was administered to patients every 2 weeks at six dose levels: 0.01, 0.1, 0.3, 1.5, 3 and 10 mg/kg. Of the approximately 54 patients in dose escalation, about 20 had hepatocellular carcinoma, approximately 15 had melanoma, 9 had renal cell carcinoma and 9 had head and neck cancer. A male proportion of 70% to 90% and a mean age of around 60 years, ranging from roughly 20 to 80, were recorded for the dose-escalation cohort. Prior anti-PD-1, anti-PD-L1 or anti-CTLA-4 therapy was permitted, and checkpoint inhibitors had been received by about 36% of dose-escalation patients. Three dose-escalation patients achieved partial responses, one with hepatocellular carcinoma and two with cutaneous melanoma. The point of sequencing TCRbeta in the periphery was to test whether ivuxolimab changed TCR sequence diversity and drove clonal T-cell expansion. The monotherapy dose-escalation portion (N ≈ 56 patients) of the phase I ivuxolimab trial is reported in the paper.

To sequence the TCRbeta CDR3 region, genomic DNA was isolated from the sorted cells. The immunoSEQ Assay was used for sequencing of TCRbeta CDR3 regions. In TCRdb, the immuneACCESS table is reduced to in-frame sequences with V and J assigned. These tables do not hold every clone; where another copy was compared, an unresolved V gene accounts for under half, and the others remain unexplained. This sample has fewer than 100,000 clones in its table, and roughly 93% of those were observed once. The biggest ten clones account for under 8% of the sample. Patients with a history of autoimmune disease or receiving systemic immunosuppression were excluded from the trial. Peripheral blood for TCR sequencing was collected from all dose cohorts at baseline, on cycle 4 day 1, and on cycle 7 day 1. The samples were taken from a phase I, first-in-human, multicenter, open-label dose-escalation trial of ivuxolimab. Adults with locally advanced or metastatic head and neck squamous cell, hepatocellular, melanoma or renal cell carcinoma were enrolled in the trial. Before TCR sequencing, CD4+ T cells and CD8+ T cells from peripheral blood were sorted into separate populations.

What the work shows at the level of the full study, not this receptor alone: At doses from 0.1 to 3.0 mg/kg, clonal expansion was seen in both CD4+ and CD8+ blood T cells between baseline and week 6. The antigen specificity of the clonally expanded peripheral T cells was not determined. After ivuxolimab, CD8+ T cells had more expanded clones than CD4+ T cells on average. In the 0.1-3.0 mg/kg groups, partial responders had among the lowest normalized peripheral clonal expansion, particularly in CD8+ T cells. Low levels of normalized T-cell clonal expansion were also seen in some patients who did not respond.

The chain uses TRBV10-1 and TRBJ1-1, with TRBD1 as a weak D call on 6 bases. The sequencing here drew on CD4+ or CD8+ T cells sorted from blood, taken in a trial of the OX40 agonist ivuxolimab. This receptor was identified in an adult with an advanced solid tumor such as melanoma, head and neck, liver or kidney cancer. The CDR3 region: CASSESPVSGGPEAFF. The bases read TGCGCCAGCAGTGAGTCCCCCGTTTCCGGGGGCCCTGAAGCTTTCTTT.